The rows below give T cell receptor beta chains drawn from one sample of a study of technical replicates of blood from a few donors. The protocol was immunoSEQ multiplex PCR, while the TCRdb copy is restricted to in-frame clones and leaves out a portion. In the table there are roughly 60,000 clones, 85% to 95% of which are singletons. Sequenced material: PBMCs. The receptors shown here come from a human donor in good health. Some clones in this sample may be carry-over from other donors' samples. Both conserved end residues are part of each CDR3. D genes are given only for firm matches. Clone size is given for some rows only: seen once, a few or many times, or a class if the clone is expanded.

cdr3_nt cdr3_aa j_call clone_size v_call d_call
TGTGCCAGCAACCTACGGGGCGGGGATAGCAATCAGCCCCAGCATTTT CASNLRGGDSNQPQHF TRBJ1-5 - TRBV6-6 -
TGTGCCTGGAGTGTAAGGAGAGACAATGAGCAGTTCTTC CAWSVRRDNEQFF TRBJ2-1 once TRBV30 -
TGCGCCAGCAGCTCAGGGGGGACTAATGAAAAACTGTTTTTT CASSSGGTNEKLFF TRBJ1-4 - TRBV5-1 TRBD1
TGTGCCAGCAGGCCACAGGGGGCCAGAGTTGGCTACACCTTC CASRPQGARVGYTF TRBJ1-2 - TRBV6-5 TRBD1
TGTGCCAGCAGTCTCAGGGGGGTGAACACTGAAGCTTTCTTT CASSLRGVNTEAFF TRBJ1-1 - TRBV6-1 TRBD1
TGTGCCAGCTCACCCTTTTGGGAGGAGACCCAGTACTTC CASSPFWEETQYF TRBJ2-5 - TRBV18 -
TGTGCCAGCAATGGGGGGACGAACACCGGGGAGCTGTTTTTT CASNGGTNTGELFF TRBJ2-2 - TRBV2 -
TGTGCCAGCAGCTCGGACAGGGGCCACGAGCAGTACTTC CASSSDRGHEQYF TRBJ2-7 - TRBV7-2 TRBD1
TGCGCCAGCAGCGCTACAGGTGACTCTGGAAACACCATATATTTT CASSATGDSGNTIYF TRBJ1-3 - TRBV5-1 -
TGCGCCAGCGGTAGCGGACAAGAGACCCAGTACTTC CASGSGQETQYF TRBJ2-5 - TRBV5-1 -
TGCAGCGTTGAAAAGGGACAGGGTTCCAACGAGCAGTACTTC CSVEKGQGSNEQYF TRBJ2-7 - TRBV29-1 TRBD1
TGTGCCAGTAGTGCGGTAGCGGGGTACAATGAGCAGTTCTTC CASSAVAGYNEQFF TRBJ2-1 - TRBV19 TRBD2
TGTGCCAGCAGCGTACCCGCCACAGGGGGCGGTGAAAAACTGTTTTTT CASSVPATGGGEKLFF TRBJ1-4 - TRBV9 TRBD1
TGTGCCTGGAGTGTTATCTACGAGCAGTACTTC CAWSVIYEQYF TRBJ2-7 - TRBV30 -
TGTGCCAGCAGTTACGAACTTGAAGCTTTCTTT CASSYELEAFF TRBJ1-1 - TRBV6-5 -
TGTGCCAGCAGCGACTCTCAAGAGACCCAGTACTTC CASSDSQETQYF TRBJ2-5 - TRBV9 -
TGTGCCAGCAGCATCCGGACAGGGTACACCGGGGAGCTGTTTTTT CASSIRTGYTGELFF TRBJ2-2 - TRBV7-3 TRBD1
TGTGCCAGCAGTTGGACAGGGGGGTCCTACGAGCAGTACTTC CASSWTGGSYEQYF TRBJ2-7 - TRBV6-5 TRBD1
TGTGCCAGCAGCTTCGGGACTAGCGGGAACAATGAGCAGTTCTTC CASSFGTSGNNEQFF TRBJ2-1 - TRBV5-4 TRBD2
TGTGCCAGCAGCTTTAACCGGGTCACTGAAGCTTTCTTT CASSFNRVTEAFF TRBJ1-1 - TRBV11-3 -
TGTGCCAGCAGCCCCCAGATAGACAGGGGCGGGGGCTACACCTTC CASSPQIDRGGGYTF TRBJ1-2 - TRBV5-5 TRBD1
TGTGCCAGCAGCCTACAGGCCTATAATTCACCCCTCCACTTT CASSLQAYNSPLHF TRBJ1-6 - TRBV6-1 -
TGTGCCAGCAGTGGGGCGGGTGGCAATCAGCCCCAGCATTTT CASSGAGGNQPQHF TRBJ1-5 few TRBV6-1 -
TGTGCCAGCAGCAAGAATTCCCAACAGGGGGGCACTGAAGCTTTCTTT CASSKNSQQGGTEAFF TRBJ1-1 - TRBV7-3 TRBD1
TGTGCCAGCAGCGTAGGGGACAGATCTGAAGCTTTCTTT CASSVGDRSEAFF TRBJ1-1 - TRBV9 TRBD1
TGTGCCAGCAGCTTGTTCCGCCAGGGGGAAAACACCATATATTTT CASSLFRQGENTIYF TRBJ1-3 - TRBV5-5 TRBD1
TGCGCCAGCAGCCAGGAGCACGGCGGCTACACCTTC CASSQEHGGYTF TRBJ1-2 - TRBV4-3 -
TGCGCCAGCAGCCCTGTAGCGGGAGGAAATACGCAGTATTTT CASSPVAGGNTQYF TRBJ2-3 - TRBV5-1 TRBD2
TGCGCCAGCAGCCACCCCCGTAAGCGGGGAGGAGCAGATACGCAGTATTTT CASSHPRKRGGADTQYF TRBJ2-3 - TRBV4-3 TRBD2
TGTGCCAGCAGTCAGGCGGGGGCGACGGGGACCCAGTACTTC CASSQAGATGTQYF TRBJ2-5 - TRBV11-3 -
TGTGCCATCAGGGACAGGGAATCGTACGAGCAGTACTTC CAIRDRESYEQYF TRBJ2-7 - TRBV10-3 TRBD1
TGTGCCAGCAGCTTGCCTTTTTTACTAGCGGGTAACTCAGAGCAGTTCTTC CASSLPFLLAGNSEQFF TRBJ2-1 once TRBV5-6 TRBD2
TGTGCCACCGTCGAGCGGAGTAGGACAGATACGCAGTATTTT CATVERSRTDTQYF TRBJ2-3 - TRBV6-5 -
TGCAGCGTTTTTTTAGGACAGGGGGCGCAGGGTGAAGCTTTCTTT CSVFLGQGAQGEAFF TRBJ1-1 - TRBV29-1 TRBD1
TGCGCCAGCAGCAGAGACGGGGGACAGGGTATCTTAGCCTATGGCTACACCTTC CASSRDGGQGILAYGYTF TRBJ1-2 - TRBV5-1 TRBD1
TGTGCCAGCAGCCCAGACAGACGCTCTGGAAACACCATATATTTT CASSPDRRSGNTIYF TRBJ1-3 - TRBV5-6 -
TGTGCCAGCAGCCAAGGGGCGGCAGGGAAACTGTTTTTT CASSQGAAGKLFF TRBJ1-4 - TRBV14 -
TGCGCCAGCAGCCAAGAGAGTTACTCTGGAAACACCATATATTTT CASSQESYSGNTIYF TRBJ1-3 - TRBV4-1 -
TGTGCCAGCAGCCCCCCAGGGGCAACAGATACGCAGTATTTT CASSPPGATDTQYF TRBJ2-3 - TRBV7-9 -
TGCGCCAGCAGCTTCACGGGCTCCTACGAGCAGTACTTC CASSFTGSYEQYF TRBJ2-7 - TRBV5-1 -
TGTGCCAGCAGCCTCACCGGGACTAGGGGATCCGAGCAGTACTTC CASSLTGTRGSEQYF TRBJ2-7 - TRBV5-4 TRBD2
TGTGCCAGCAGTGTTGTTCTCGGTATCCCCTCAGAAAAACTGTTTTTT CASSVVLGIPSEKLFF TRBJ1-4 - TRBV6-4 -
TGTGCCAGCAGACCCACAGGGGGGTCTAGCTCCTACGAGCAGTACTTC CASRPTGGSSSYEQYF TRBJ2-7 - TRBV5-6 TRBD1